The T cell receptor (beta chain) described here comes from a study of cytotoxic CD8 clonotypes in ibrutinib-treated CLL. Study in general: Response material was collected after a median about 11 months of treatment, range 6 to 36. General study findings and limits: Sampling schedules were unmatched across sustained-remission and progressing patients. The clonality rise at ibrutinib response reflected private clonotype expansion.

Clones were read by immunoSEQ multiplex PCR, and TCRdb kept only the in-frame ones, dropping some. The data contain some 200,000 clones, more than 70% of them seen just once; the ten biggest clones take up 9.5% to 12%. The CDR3 is 8 amino acids. In germline, CDR1 is MNHNY, CDR2 SVGAGI (reference sequence). This clone is termed medium-sized. The antigen is unknown. Germline is not matched at one junction end, which may reflect a read error. The sequencing used PBMCs, collected after 12 months of ibrutinib treatment. This chain links TRBV6-6 with TRBJ2-7; D is perhaps TRBD1 (5 bases). The TCR comes from a human donor with chronic lymphocytic leukemia. The CDR3 spells CASGVRGF. The CDR3 DNA follows: TGTGCCAGCGGCGTTAGGGGCTTC.